The rows below give T cell receptor beta chains drawn from one sample of a study of blood T cell repertoires in COVID-19. Assay used: immunoSEQ multiplex PCR; TCRdb lists only in-frame clones, some missing. In the table there are around 130,000 clones, approximately 87% of which are singletons. Sequenced input: peripheral blood. These receptors were collected from a man between 60 and 75 years old with acute or convalescent COVID-19. The CDR3 runs from the conserved cysteine through the conserved F or W. The D gene is left open where the match is weak. Size is stated for part of the rows, as once, few or many counts, or as a class when the clone is expanded.

>once|TRBV15|TRBJ2-2|.
CATSSFQDTSQNTGELFF
TGTGCCACCAGCAGCTTTCAGGACACTTCCCAGAACACCGGGGAGCTGTTTTTT
>.|TRBV24-1|TRBJ1-4|.
CATSIGQGSNEKLFF
TGTGCCACCAGTATCGGCCAGGGATCTAATGAAAAACTGTTTTTT
>.|TRBV7-2|TRBJ2-7|TRBD1
CASSLGPGQQYEQYF
TGTGCCAGCAGCTTAGGGCCGGGACAGCAGTACGAGCAGTACTTC
>.|TRBV19|TRBJ1-5|.
CASSIGRNQPQHF
TGTGCCAGTAGTATTGGCAGGAATCAGCCCCAGCATTTT
>few|TRBV7-9|TRBJ2-1|.
CASSLQNEQFF
TGTGCCAGCAGTCTGCAGAATGAGCAGTTCTTC
>.|TRBV6-1|TRBJ1-4|TRBD1
CASSSPQGANEKLFF
TGTGCCAGCAGTTCACCTCAGGGGGCTAATGAAAAACTGTTTTTT
>.|TRBV28|TRBJ2-7|.
CASSYGTVNDEQYF
TGTGCCAGCAGTTATGGGACTGTTAACGACGAGCAGTACTTC
>.|TRBV18|TRBJ1-1|.
CASSPQVTNTEAFF
TGTGCCAGCTCACCGCAGGTTACCAACACTGAAGCTTTCTTT
>.|TRBV5-1|TRBJ2-1|.
CASSFQGNRRDEQFF
TGCGCCAGCAGCTTTCAGGGAAATCGACGGGATGAGCAGTTCTTC
>.|TRBV14|TRBJ2-7|.
CASSQGGPGYSYEQYF
TGTGCCAGCAGCCAAGGCGGGCCAGGTTACTCCTACGAGCAGTACTTC
>.|TRBV5-5|TRBJ1-2|TRBD1
CASSSGGEGTVLNYGYTF
TGTGCCAGCAGCTCAGGGGGCGAAGGTACGGTCCTTAACTATGGCTACACCTTC
>.|TRBV2|TRBJ1-2|TRBD1
CASSPSGTGGSGYTF
TGTGCCAGCAGCCCTTCCGGGACAGGGGGCTCTGGCTACACCTTC
>.|TRBV6-2/TRBV6-3|TRBJ2-7|.
CASSLTKRNEQYF
TGTGCCAGCAGTTTAACTAAGAGGAACGAGCAGTACTTC
>.|TRBV21-1|TRBJ2-5|.
CASSKGWREGSQETQYF
TGTGCCAGCAGCAAAGGCTGGCGGGAGGGCTCACAAGAGACCCAGTACTTC
>.|TRBV5-4|TRBJ2-5|TRBD2
CASSLGVGGSVQETQYF
TGTGCCAGCAGCTTGGGAGTGGGGGGGTCAGTACAAGAGACCCAGTACTTC
>.|TRBV15|TRBJ1-2|.
CATSRSGGQGHYGYTF
TGTGCCACCAGCAGATCCGGGGGGCAGGGACACTATGGCTACACCTTC
>.|TRBV28|TRBJ2-7|TRBD2
CASSLALLAGNYEQYF
TGTGCCAGCAGTTTAGCACTCCTAGCGGGTAACTACGAGCAGTACTTC
>.|TRBV11-2|TRBJ2-1|.
CASSLVSSNEQFF
TGTGCCAGCAGCTTAGTTTCGAGTAATGAGCAGTTCTTC
>once|TRBV6-5|TRBJ1-5|.
CASSLEGSNQPQHF
TGTGCCAGCAGCCTAGAGGGTAGCAATCAGCCCCAGCATTTT
>once|TRBV4-2|TRBJ2-5|.
CASSRGGGLETQYF
TGTGCCAGCAGCCGTGGAGGAGGTTTAGAGACCCAGTACTTC
>.|TRBV7-2|TRBJ1-2|TRBD1
CASSQQGDYGYTF
TGTGCCAGCAGTCAACAGGGGGACTATGGCTACACCTTC
>.|TRBV20-1|TRBJ2-7|TRBD2
CSASRRLAGVSGEQYF
TGCAGTGCTAGTAGGCGGCTAGCGGGAGTATCGGGTGAGCAGTACTTC
>.|TRBV9|TRBJ1-3|TRBD1
CASSVEENRGSGNTIYF
TGTGCCAGCAGCGTAGAAGAGAACAGGGGCTCTGGAAACACCATATATTTT
>.|TRBV9|TRBJ1-6|TRBD1
CASSVETGGTPLHF
TGTGCCAGCAGCGTCGAGACAGGGGGGACACCCCTCCACTTT
>.|TRBV5-1|TRBJ2-7|TRBD2
CASSSGLAGGTSYEQYF
TGCGCCAGCAGCTCCGGACTAGCGGGAGGTACCTCCTACGAGCAGTACTTC
>.|TRBV28|TRBJ1-5|.
CASSLQVFNQPQHF
TGTGCCAGCAGCCTACAGGTTTTCAATCAGCCCCAGCATTTT
>.|TRBV7-8|TRBJ2-1|TRBD1
CASSLGGTGYNEQFF
TGTGCCAGCAGCTTAGGCGGGACAGGGTACAATGAGCAGTTCTTC
>.|TRBV7-3|TRBJ1-1|.
CASSLSWGAEAFF
TGTGCCAGCAGCTTAAGTTGGGGCGCTGAAGCTTTCTTT
>.|TRBV23-1|TRBJ2-5|.
CASSQSARQETQYF
TGCGCCAGCAGTCAATCGGCCAGACAAGAGACCCAGTACTTC
>.|TRBV27|TRBJ1-5|.
CASSFAGGNQPQHF
TGTGCCAGCAGTTTCGCGGGTGGCAATCAGCCCCAGCATTTT
>.|TRBV19|TRBJ2-7|.
CASSTDRYEQYF
TGTGCCAGTAGTACGGACAGATACGAGCAGTACTTC
>.|TRBV28|TRBJ2-5|TRBD2
CASSLVLAGVAETQYF
TGTGCCAGCAGTTTAGTACTAGCGGGAGTAGCAGAGACCCAGTACTTC
>.|TRBV7-2|TRBJ1-6|.
CASSLESGSGSPLHF
TGTGCCAGCAGCTTAGAATCGGGATCGGGATCACCCCTCCACTTT
>.|TRBV4-3|TRBJ2-7|TRBD2
CASSLYAGGNEQYF
TGCGCCAGCAGTCTCTATGCGGGAGGTAACGAGCAGTACTTC
>.|TRBV19|TRBJ1-2|TRBD1
CASHQGEYNYGYTF
TGTGCCAGTCACCAGGGGGAGTACAACTATGGCTACACCTTC
>.|TRBV4-1|TRBJ2-7|TRBD1
CASSQGTRTGVTYEQYF
TGCGCCAGCAGCCAAGGGACAAGGACAGGGGTTACCTACGAGCAGTACTTC
>.|TRBV6-5|TRBJ1-3|TRBD1
CASSRTGASNTIYF
TGTGCCAGCAGTAGGACAGGAGCGTCGAACACCATATATTTT
>.|TRBV6-1|TRBJ2-3|TRBD2
CASSEVGSGANTQYF
TGTGCCAGCAGTGAAGTAGGCAGCGGGGCGAATACGCAGTATTTT
>once|TRBV28|TRBJ1-5|.
CASSSTGPPSQPQHF
TGTGCCAGCAGCTCCACAGGGCCCCCGAGCCAGCCCCAGCATTTT
>few|TRBV10-2|TRBJ2-7|TRBD1
CASTRWTGDLLYF
TGCGCCAGCACCCGGTGGACAGGGGATCTCCTGTACTTC
>.|TRBV28|TRBJ2-2|.
CASSGSGHHTGELFF
TGTGCCAGCAGTGGCTCGGGACACCACACCGGGGAGCTGTTTTTT
>.|TRBV25-1|TRBJ1-1|.
CASSEFGGPNTEAFF
TGTGCCAGCAGTGAATTCGGGGGGCCGAACACTGAAGCTTTCTTT
>.|TRBV19|TRBJ2-5|TRBD2
CASSIPGGETQYF
TGTGCCAGTAGTATCCCGGGAGGTGAGACCCAGTACTTC
>.|TRBV28|TRBJ1-6|.
CASRPAGGGSPLHF
TGTGCCAGCAGGCCAGCCGGGGGAGGGTCACCCCTCCACTTT
>.|TRBV4-2|TRBJ1-1|.
CASSQVPREDTEAFF
TGTGCCAGCAGCCAGGTTCCCCGGGAGGACACTGAAGCTTTCTTT